These 27 T cell receptor beta chains came from one sample sequenced in a study of early T cells in non-severe SARS-CoV-2 infection. Using its own MiXCR run on the 5' RACE reads, TCRdb lists one record per CDR3 protein. The data contain around 53,000 distinct CDR3 sequences, more than 6.5% of them singletons. Sequencing was done on a sample of whole blood. The receptor source for this set is an adult who was a healthcare worker with PCR-confirmed SARS-CoV-2 infection or an uninfected control (not recorded which).

The chain uses TRBV11-2 and TRBJ2-2; TRBD2 matches 12 bases. Germline V lookup: CDR1 SGHAT, CDR2 FQNNGV. The CDR3 runs 15 residues. V gave up 8 bases and J gave up 3 bases; unmatched junction bases: 4. CDR3 coding DNA: TGTGCCAGCCTTCGGACTAGCGGGGACACCGGGGAGCTGTTTTTT. Translating gives CASLRTSGDTGELFF.

This clonotype was counted ten times or more. This rearrangement joins TRBV3-1 to TRBJ1-5, with D possibly matching TRBD1 (6 bases). CDR3 size: 15 residues. Trimming took 2 bases from V and 3 from J, leaving 11 bases between them. In germline, CDR1 is LGHDT, CDR2 YNNKEL (reference sequence). The CDR3 DNA follows: TGTGCCAGCAGCCAATTCGGGGGCGACAATCAGCCCCAGCATTTT. This translates into CASSQFGGDNQPQHF.

This clonotype was seen at least ten times. The chain carries TRBV6-5 and TRBJ2-2, with 8 bases matching TRBD2. CDR1 and CDR2 from the germline V gene are MNHEY and SVGAGI. This CDR3 comprises 15 residues. The J segment lost 4 bases and the V segment lost 6 bases, leaving 7 bases of the junction unmatched. CDR3 in DNA: TGTGCCAGCAGATACGGGGGGGGAATCACCGGGGAGCTGTTTTTT. Amino acid sequence: CASRYGGGITGELFF.

This clonotype was recorded a few times. An end of the junction does not agree with germline; a read error may underlie this. CDR3 protein: CVSRARQAYEAFF. CDR3 in DNA: TGTGTCAGCAGAGCCCGACAGGCCTATGAAGCTTTCTTT. The V gene is TRBV6-4, the J gene TRBJ1-1; D is possibly TRBD1 (6 bases). CDR3 length: 13 amino acids. Germline CDR1 is MRHNA and CDR2 is SNTAGT.

This clonotype was seen only a few times. The rearrangement uses TRBV4-1 and TRBJ1-5; D remains ambiguous. Germline V gives CDR1 MGHRA, CDR2 YSYEKL. The ends were cut back, 0 bases at V and 0 bases at J, with 9 bases in the middle. The CDR3 extends over 16 amino acids. The CDR3 bases are TGCGCCAGCAGCCAAGAACGGCACTATAGCAATCAGCCCCAGCATTTT. Protein sequence: CASSQERHYSNQPQHF.

At least ten counts were recorded for this clonotype. The chain links TRBV5-1 to TRBJ2-3; D is ambiguous. The CDR3 runs to 14 residues. CDR1 and CDR2 from the germline V gene are SGHRS and YFSETQ. V lost 0 bases and J lost 6, with 11 bases in between. In DNA form, the CDR3 reads TGCGCCAGCAGCTTGGCCGTGGTGAGGGATACGCAGTATTTT. Its protein product is CASSLAVVRDTQYF.

In this sample, this clonotype turned up a few times. The chain employs TRBV12-3 or TRBV12-4 and TRBJ1-1; the D gene is possibly TRBD1 (5 bases). The CDR3 runs 16 residues. V dropped 3 bases and J dropped 1 base, with 15 bases sitting between them. CDR3 bases: TGTGCCAGCAGTTTGACTGGGGCTCGGCGGAACACTGAAGCTTTCTTT. This codes for CASSLTGARRNTEAFF.

In its sample, this clonotype was seen many times. The rearrangement links TRBV6-5 to TRBJ1-2; a possible D gene is TRBD1 (5 bases). CDR1 MNHEY and CDR2 SVGAGI come from the germline V gene. The ends were cut back, 2 bases at V and 5 bases at J, with 9 bases in the middle. The CDR3 totals 13 residues. CDR3 sequence reads: CASSYDSLYGYTF. Here the CDR3 DNA reads TGTGCCAGCAGTTACGACAGCCTGTATGGCTACACCTTC.

This clonotype was counted many times. This sequence joins TRBV20-1 and TRBJ2-7; TRBD2 matches 13 bases. Trimming removed 0 bases from V and 4 bases from J; junction bases left unmatched: 3. The V gene's germline CDR1 is DFQATT and CDR2 SNEGSKA (reference sequence). The CDR3 contains 15 residues. CDR3 nucleotide sequence: TGCAGTGCTAGAGATGGACTAGCGGGGGCGTACGAGCAGTACTTC. Amino acid sequence: CSARDGLAGAYEQYF.

Details on this clonotype: The germline gene is not matched at one end of the junction; a read error may be the cause. The rearrangement uses TRBV20-1 and TRBJ2-7, with 7 bases fitting TRBD2. CDR1 and CDR2 from the germline V gene are DFQATT and SNEGSKA (reference sequence). The CDR3 covers 14 residues. CDR3 DNA sequence: TGCAGTGCCCCGCTTCGGGACTACTCCTCCGAGCAGTACTTC. Translating it yields CSAPLRDYSSEQYF.

This clonotype has more than one count but fewer than ten. V and J are TRBV7-2 and TRBJ2-3; D gene ambiguous. Germline lookup yields CDR1 SGHTA and CDR2 FQGNSA. This CDR3 is 11 amino acids long. V lost 6 bases, J lost 0 bases, and 1 base lay in between. In nucleotides, the CDR3 is TGTGCCAGCAGGAGCACAGATACGCAGTATTTT. Translated: CASRSTDTQYF.

The sample holds a few counts of this clonotype. The CDR3 region has the DNA TGTGCCAGCAGCCCGCGGGACACGAGCTCTGGAAACACCATATATTTT. This sequence encodes CASSPRDTSSGNTIYF. The chain combines TRBV7-9 with TRBJ1-3; perhaps TRBD1 as D (6 bases). The CDR3 consists of 16 residues. With 5 bases removed from V and 0 bases from J, the gap between germline ends came to 14 bases. In germline, CDR1 is SEHNR, CDR2 FQNEAQ (reference sequence).

This clonotype was picked up many times. The chain uses TRBV27 and TRBJ1-6, with D uncertain. V was clipped by 5 bases and J by 10 bases, with 12 bases between them. The CDR3 runs to 13 residues. In germline, CDR1 is MNHEY, CDR2 SMNVEV (reference sequence). CDR3 nucleotide sequence: TGTGCCAGCAGTCCCCCAAGGGCGTCACCCCTCCACTTT. Amino acids: CASSPPRASPLHF.

This clonotype showed up many times. The rearrangement links TRBV20-1 to TRBJ1-4; 7 bases match TRBD1. There are 16 residues in the CDR3. The germline CDR1 and CDR2 sequences are DFQATT and SNEGSKA (reference sequence). The J segment lost 3 bases and the V segment lost 3 bases, leaving 10 bases of the junction unmatched. The CDR3 coding sequence is TGCAGTGCTAGCTCAGAAGGACAGGCAGCTAATGAAAAACTGTTTTTT. Translation: CSASSEGQAANEKLFF.

J is TRBJ2-7 and V is TRBV3-1; D may be TRBD1 (5 bases). The germline V gene has CDR1 LGHDT and CDR2 YNNKEL (reference sequence). V was shortened by 4 bases and J by 4 bases, with 14 bases between the two germline ends. CDR3 length equals 14 residues. CDR3 residues: CASSPGGHYYEQYF. CDR3 in DNA: TGTGCCAGCAGCCCAGGTGGACATTATTACGAGCAGTACTTC.

This clonotype was detected a few times. The V call is TRBV9, the J call TRBJ2-2; D perhaps matches TRBD2 (6 bases). Germline CDR1 is SGDLS and CDR2 is YYNGEE. This CDR3 region has 15 residues. V lost 1 base to trimming and J lost 2 bases, with 9 bases between them. The CDR3 bases are TGTGCCAGCAGCGTACGGGGGACCAACACCGGGGAGCTGTTTTTT. Translated: CASSVRGTNTGELFF.

This clonotype has at least ten counts. The V call is TRBV7-9, the J call TRBJ1-1; TRBD1 agrees at 9 bases. This CDR3 has 14 amino acids. J was trimmed by 10 bases and V by 4 bases; bases with no gene match: 10. CDR1 and CDR2 from the germline V gene are SEHNR and FQNEAQ (reference sequence). CDR3 residues: CASSSPGQGVTAFF. For the CDR3, the DNA is TGTGCCAGCAGCTCACCGGGACAGGGTGTTACAGCTTTCTTT.

The table lists this clonotype with many counts. This sequence joins TRBV29-1 and TRBJ2-7; D remains unclear. The V and J ends lost 7 bases and 0 bases respectively, with 13 bases between them. This CDR3 has 13 residues. Germline assignment: CDR1 SQVTM and CDR2 ANQGSEA. As DNA, the CDR3 is TGCAGCGCCATGAGAAGAAGCTCCTACGAGCAGTACTTC. This translates into CSAMRRSSYEQYF.

The CDR3 DNA reads as TGCAGTGCTAACGGGCACACCGGGGAGCTGTTTTTT. It specifies CSANGHTGELFF. This rearrangement joins TRBV20-1 to TRBJ2-2; the D is unclear. V was trimmed by 4 bases and J by 3 bases, leaving 6 bases between them. The CDR3 extends over 12 amino acids. Germline CDR1 is DFQATT and CDR2 is SNEGSKA (reference sequence).

The rearrangement joins TRBV5-1 to TRBJ2-7; no definite D call. Per the germline V gene, CDR1 is SGHRS and CDR2 is YFSETQ. Trimming removed 0 bases from V and 0 bases from J, with 7 bases in between. The CDR3 totals 14 residues. The CDR3 spells CASSLDRASYEQYF. CDR3 bases: TGCGCCAGCAGCTTGGACAGAGCCTCCTACGAGCAGTACTTC.

The chain joins TRBV12-3 or TRBV12-4 to TRBJ2-3, with 11 bases fitting TRBD2. This CDR3 comprises 16 residues. J gave up 2 bases and V 4 bases, and 5 bases lay outside the gene matches. The chain's CDR3 is CASSSLAGGNTDTQYF. DNA of the CDR3: TGTGCCAGCAGTTCGCTAGCGGGGGGTAACACAGATACGCAGTATTTT.

This clonotype was counted between two and nine times. CDR3 coding DNA: TGTGCCACCAGTGATGTCACAGGGGGCGCAGATACGCAGTATTTT. This translates into CATSDVTGGADTQYF. This rearrangement joins TRBV24-1 to TRBJ2-3; TRBD1 matches at 9 bases. The CDR3 contains 15 residues. Germline V gene data show CDR1 as KGHDR and CDR2 as SFDVKD. V shed 3 bases, J shed 4 bases, and the junction held 4 bases outside the gene matches.

The gene calls are TRBV29-1 and TRBJ2-3; 7 bases fit TRBD1. With V trimmed by 2 bases and J by 2 bases, 10 bases remained unmatched. The CDR3 runs 16 residues. Germline V gives CDR1 SQVTM, CDR2 ANQGSEA. CDR3 DNA sequence: TGCAGCGTTGAAATACCAGGGGGTCATTTCACAGATACGCAGTATTTT. This encodes CSVEIPGGHFTDTQYF.

This clonotype was counted at least ten times. The chain recombines TRBV28 with TRBJ2-1; 8 bases align to TRBD2. CDR3 length equals 14 residues. CDR1 is MDHEN, CDR2 SYDVKM, per germline. The junction had 4 bases not matched to a gene; V was cut back by 5 bases and J by 4 bases. The CDR3 DNA is TGTGCCAGCAGTCCGGGGGGGTTTTACAATGAGCAGTTCTTC. Its protein is CASSPGGFYNEQFF.

J is TRBJ2-3 and V is TRBV3-2; the D call in the table, TRBD2, was not verified against the DNA. TRBV3-2 is listed as a pseudogene. This CDR3 region has 19 residues. CDR3 in amino acids: CASIHGGGPFYTSTDTQYF. The CDR3 DNA sequence: TGTGCCAGCATCCATGGAGGGGGGCCCTTTTACACTAGCACAGATACGCAGTATTTT.

This clonotype was found a few times. V usage is TRBV7-2 and J usage is TRBJ1-4, with TRBD1 as a possible D gene (5 bases). V was pared by 3 bases and J by 9 bases, with 8 bases between. Germline values: CDR1 SGHTA, CDR2 FQGNSA. The CDR3 runs to 12 residues. CDR3 region: CASSFRGKKLFF. In DNA, the CDR3 is TGTGCCAGCAGCTTTAGGGGCAAAAAACTGTTTTTT.

This clonotype has ten or more counts. The CDR3 spells CASSSRQGPLDTQYF. The CDR3 nucleotides read TGTGCCAGCAGTTCTCGACAGGGTCCTTTGGATACGCAGTATTTT. The chain couples TRBV12-3 or TRBV12-4 to TRBJ2-3, with 7 nucleotides matching TRBD1. The CDR3 runs to 15 residues. J gave up 6 bases and V 4 bases, and 10 bases lay outside the gene matches.